Given below is one T cell receptor (beta chain) in context. This clone appeared once. No antigen is known for it. One base away there is no much larger clone; base qualities are not given. Library preparation used the immunoSEQ multiplex PCR assay. Sourced from immuneACCESS, this table was stored by TCRdb with only in-frame sequences that have V and J called. A share of the clones is absent; for the studies checked, an unresolved V gene accounts for under half, and the remainder has no known explanation. This sample lists 75,000 to 95,000 clones; roughly 90% were detected once. The ten most abundant clones make up approximately 1.4% of the sample. The CDR1 and CDR2 encoded by the germline V gene (reference sequence) are SGHAT and FQDESV. From the cysteine through the phenylalanine, the CDR3 covers 16 amino acids. CDR3 DNA only is kept here, 48 bases in frame from base 1. Germline trimming amounts to 4 bases on V and 3 bases on J, with 9 as the count of junction bases outside the gene matches.

This specimen comes from a study of T cell changes during pregnancy in multiple sclerosis (dated by TCRdb to about 2019). With regard to the full study: The study looked at changes in the T cell repertoire across pregnancy in women with multiple sclerosis.

The V gene is TRBV11-1 and the J gene is TRBJ2-3; 8 bases in the middle match TRBD1. Sequenced material: peripheral blood, taken in the first trimester of pregnancy. The sequence derives from a female donor with multiple sclerosis, enrolled in a pregnancy study. CDR3 sequence: CASSSIDRGRTDTQYF. The DNA sequence reads TGTGCCAGCAGCTCCATTGACAGGGGTCGGACAGATACGCAGTATTTT.